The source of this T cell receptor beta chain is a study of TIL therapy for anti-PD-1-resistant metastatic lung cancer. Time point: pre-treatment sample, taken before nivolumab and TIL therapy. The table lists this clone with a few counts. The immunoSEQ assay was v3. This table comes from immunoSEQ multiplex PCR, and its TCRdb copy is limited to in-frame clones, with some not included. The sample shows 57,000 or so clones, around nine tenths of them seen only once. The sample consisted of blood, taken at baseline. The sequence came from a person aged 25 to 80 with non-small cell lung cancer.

In nucleotides, the CDR3 is TGTGCCAGCAGCGGGGGACAGGGGAATCAGCCCCAGCATTTT. Its protein product is CASSGGQGNQPQHF. The chain couples TRBV9 to TRBJ1-5; 10 nucleotides line up with TRBD1. The germline CDR1 and CDR2 sequences are SGDLS and YYNGEE. The CDR3 covers 14 residues. Unmatched junction bases numbered 1, after V lost 3 bases and J lost 4 bases.